A selection of T cell receptor beta chains follows, all from one sample in a study of T cells in Graves' hyperthyroidism and ophthalmopathy. One entry per CDR3 protein, called by TCRdb with MiXCR from the multiplex PCR reads. This sample carries a few hundred thousand distinct CDR3 sequences, about 14% of them seen once, and the ten largest clones take around 20%. Sequenced material: blood. The source is a woman aged 25 to 39 with Graves' ophthalmopathy. CDR3s include the opening cysteine and the closing phenylalanine or tryptophan. The order of the fields is J gene, V gene, CDR3 protein.

j_gene: TRBJ2-1; v_gene: TRBV7-2; CDR3aa: CASSLGTGRSEQFF
j_gene: TRBJ2-4; v_gene: TRBV7-9; CDR3aa: CASSRRESPTADIQYF
j_gene: TRBJ1-2; v_gene: TRBV15; CDR3aa: CATSRGGHYGYTF
j_gene: TRBJ2-7; v_gene: TRBV2; CDR3aa: CASNRGQYEQYF
j_gene: TRBJ2-2; v_gene: TRBV2; CDR3aa: CASSEVGTVTGELFF
j_gene: TRBJ2-7; v_gene: TRBV30; CDR3aa: CAWSIIAGGYEQYF
j_gene: TRBJ2-4; v_gene: TRBV5-6; CDR3aa: CASSQTAERDIQYF
j_gene: TRBJ2-7; v_gene: TRBV20-1; CDR3aa: CSARDVLVYEQYF
j_gene: TRBJ2-7; v_gene: TRBV7-8; CDR3aa: CASSLEAFYEQYF
j_gene: TRBJ2-7; v_gene: TRBV30; CDR3aa: CAWSVAGGRGQYF
j_gene: TRBJ2-7; v_gene: TRBV18; CDR3aa: CASSPPGAVLTYEQYF
j_gene: TRBJ2-3; v_gene: TRBV7-2; CDR3aa: CASSFDGAAGTQYF
j_gene: TRBJ2-7; v_gene: TRBV20-1; CDR3aa: CSATSGGSGSEQYF
j_gene: TRBJ2-5; v_gene: TRBV7-9; CDR3aa: CASSLSGYQETQYF
j_gene: TRBJ2-5; v_gene: TRBV28; CDR3aa: CASTAPGAETQYF
j_gene: TRBJ2-1; v_gene: TRBV6-1; CDR3aa: CASRTEASSYNEQFF
j_gene: TRBJ2-7; v_gene: TRBV9; CDR3aa: CASSVEAGPSYEQYF
j_gene: TRBJ2-2; v_gene: TRBV5-5; CDR3aa: CASSLGGWNTGELFF
j_gene: TRBJ2-1; v_gene: TRBV2; CDR3aa: CASGHPSGGALEQFF
j_gene: TRBJ2-1; v_gene: TRBV11-3; CDR3aa: CASSLGALSYNEQFF
j_gene: TRBJ2-7; v_gene: TRBV5-1; CDR3aa: CASRTEIHYEQYF
j_gene: TRBJ1-1; v_gene: TRBV24-1; CDR3aa: CATSASDTEAFF
j_gene: TRBJ2-7; v_gene: TRBV20-1; CDR3aa: CSAENGPGTGGIEFREQYF
j_gene: TRBJ2-5; v_gene: TRBV5-1; CDR3aa: CASMRTGDPQETQYF
j_gene: TRBJ2-7; v_gene: TRBV7-7; CDR3aa: CASSPGTGREQYF
j_gene: TRBJ2-1; v_gene: TRBV5-1; CDR3aa: CASSFQPERVYNEQFF